One sample yielded the 26 T cell receptor beta chains listed below, sequenced in a study of molecular identifiers for immune sequencing clone quantification. One entry per CDR3 protein results from TCRdb running MiXCR on the PCR reads. The repertoire consists of approximately 590,000 distinct CDR3 sequences, with roughly 23% occurring once and the leading ten covering 0.78%. Sequenced material: naive CD8+ T cells from blood, with Jurkat cell RNA spiked in. Regarding subset: FACS-sorted CD8+CD4-CCR7+CD45RA+ naive T cells. These receptors were collected from a human donor in good health. Some libraries in this study had Jurkat cell RNA spiked in.

This clonotype was seen a few times. At one of its ends the junction is not consistent with the germline gene, which may arise from a read error. The chain has TRBV3-1 and TRBJ2-7; TRBD1 might be the D (5 bases). This CDR3 has 14 residues. The germline gives CDR1 LGHDT, CDR2 YNNKEL (reference sequence). CDR3 coding DNA: TGTGTCAGCAGCCATCTAGACAGCCCCTACGAGCAGTACTTC. Translating gives CVSSHLDSPYEQYF.

There are many counts of this clonotype. This rearrangement joins TRBV6-1 to TRBJ1-2; D call uncertain. The germline V gene encodes CDR1 MNHNS and CDR2 SASEGT. V was cut by 9 bases and J by 8 bases, with 22 bases left in between. The length of the CDR3 is 14 residues. The CDR3 protein is CASKDGGNVYGYTF. Here the CDR3 DNA reads TGTGCCAGTAAGGACGGAGGCAACGTCTACGGCTACACCTTC.

The CDR3 loop reads CASSRLEASYNEQFF. For the CDR3, the DNA is TGTGCCAGCAGTCGTCTTGAGGCTTCCTACAATGAGCAGTTCTTC. This chain joins TRBV6-6 and TRBJ2-1, with unresolved D. The CDR3 sequence is 15 residues long. Germline V gives CDR1 MNHNY, CDR2 SVGAGI (reference sequence). Trimming took 5 bases from V and 1 from J, leaving 12 bases between them.

Here the CDR3 DNA reads TGTGCCAGTAGTATCATGGACAGTTCGGATACGCAGTATTTT. Protein product: CASSIMDSSDTQYF. The V call is TRBV19, the J call TRBJ2-3, with D perhaps TRBD1 (6 bases). Trimming left V 3 bases short and J 6 bases short, with 13 bases between. The CDR3 has 14 residues. The germline V gene has CDR1 LNHDA and CDR2 SQIVND (reference sequence).

V and J are TRBV4-3 and TRBJ2-2; TRBD1 matches 8 bases. Germline CDR1 and CDR2: LGHNA and YSLEER. The CDR3 is made up of 19 amino acids. V lost 0 bases and J lost 5; bases outside the gene matches: 14. CDR3: CASSQDQWQGARGTGELFF. The DNA for the CDR3 is TGCGCCAGCAGCCAAGATCAGTGGCAGGGGGCGCGGGGTACCGGGGAGCTGTTTTTT.

This clonotype was recorded many times. The rearrangement links TRBV12-3 or TRBV12-4 to TRBJ2-2; possible D gene TRBD2, 6 bases. Trimming removed 5 bases from V and 9 bases from J, with 13 bases in between. This CDR3 comprises 13 residues. Here the CDR3 DNA reads TGTGCCAGCAGTCAGAAGGGGAGGTGGGAGCTGTTTTTT. It translates to CASSQKGRWELFF.

CDR3 nucleotide sequence: TGTGCCAGCAGCACCAAGGGAGGAAGCGATGAGCAGTTCTTC. Its protein product is CASSTKGGSDEQFF. The genes are TRBV7-9 and TRBJ2-1, with D possibly being TRBD2 (6 bases). The CDR3 spans 14 residues. Germline V gene sequence: CDR1 SEHNR, CDR2 FQNEAQ (reference sequence). V was shortened by 5 bases and J by 8 bases, with 16 bases between the two germline ends. The whole variable domain, filled in from reference TRBV7-9 and TRBJ2-1, reads DTGVSQNPRHKITKRGQNVTFRCDPISEHNRLYWYRQTLGQGPEFLTYFQNEAQLEKSRLLSDRFSAERPKGSFSTLEIQRTEQGDSAMYLCASSTKGGSDEQFFGPGTRLTVL.

In its sample, this clonotype was seen many times. The chain combines TRBV13 with TRBJ2-7, with 13 positions matching TRBD2. Germline values: CDR1 PRHDT, CDR2 FYEKMQ (reference sequence). After removal of 5 bases from V and 2 bases from J, the junction contained 3 bases not matched to a gene. The CDR3 covers 15 residues. CDR3 coding DNA: TGTGCCAGCAGCACCGGGACTAGCGGGACCTACGAGCAGTACTTC. It yields the protein CASSTGTSGTYEQYF.

V and J are TRBV5-3 and TRBJ2-3, with D unclear. TRBV5-3 is marked as an open reading frame, function uncertain. V was pared by 4 bases and J by 1 base, with 4 bases between. The CDR3 contains 12 residues. The CDR3 loop is CARSPGTDTQYF. CDR3 DNA: TGTGCCAGAAGCCCGGGCACAGATACGCAGTATTTT.

Concerning this clonotype: This may be a read error: a much more frequent sequence differs by one nucleotide. The rearrangement joins TRBV19 to TRBJ2-1; D is ambiguous. Germline values: CDR1 LNHDA, CDR2 SQIVND (reference sequence). This CDR3 is built from 13 residues. The V end was cut by 3 bases, the J end by 6 bases, with 9 bases between. The CDR3 DNA reads TGTGCCAGTAGTATTGACCTCAGCAATGAGCAGTTCTTC. Translating it yields CASSIDLSNEQFF.

This clonotype was counted only a few times. The V call is TRBV29-1, the J call TRBJ1-2; D ambiguous. Trimming pared 1 base from V and 4 bases from J, leaving 16 bases between. The CDR3 spans 15 residues. The germline gives CDR1 SQVTM, CDR2 ANQGSEA. The CDR3 sequence: CSVEGFGRESYGYTF. The CDR3 DNA is TGCAGCGTTGAAGGCTTCGGCCGCGAAAGCTATGGCTACACCTTC.

This clonotype has ten or more counts. The V call is TRBV20-1, the J call TRBJ1-1, with TRBD1 as a possible D gene (5 bases). Between the trimmed V and J ends, which lost 0 bases and 6 bases, there was a span of 8 bases. Germline V gives CDR1 DFQATT, CDR2 SNEGSKA (reference sequence). The CDR3 sequence is 12 residues long. CDR3 in amino acids: CSARDMGAEAFF. DNA of the CDR3: TGCAGTGCTAGAGATATGGGGGCTGAAGCTTTCTTT.

Worth noting for this clonotype: A much larger clone lies a single base off, so this may be a read error. The conserved final phenylalanine or tryptophan is absent from the CDR3, which likely points to a read error. The chain employs TRBV2 and TRBJ1-5; a weak D match, TRBD1 (6 bases). V was shortened by 4 bases and J by 0 bases, with 10 bases between the two germline ends. Per germline, CDR1 SNHLY and CDR2 FYNNEI. This CDR3 region has 15 residues. CDR3 sequence: CASSAGAHSNQPQHV. Written as DNA, the CDR3 is TGTGCCAGCAGTGCGGGGGCACATAGCAATCAGCCCCAGCATGTT.

Ten or more counts support this clonotype. This rearrangement joins TRBV11-1 to TRBJ2-1; 9 bases line up with TRBD2. In germline, CDR1 is SGHAT, CDR2 FQDESV (reference sequence). V was clipped by 0 bases and J by 3 bases; unmatched bases: 0. The CDR3 loop spans 15 amino acids. DNA for the CDR3: TGTGCCAGCAGCTTAGCGACTAGCGGCTACAATGAGCAGTTCTTC. It yields the protein CASSLATSGYNEQFF.

This clonotype was recorded at least ten times. This chain joins TRBV9 and TRBJ2-7, with 9 bases fitting TRBD1. Germline V gives CDR1 SGDLS, CDR2 YYNGEE. CDR3 length: 15 amino acids. Trimming removed 3 bases from V and 2 bases from J; junction bases left unmatched: 6. The CDR3 region is CASSEGQGPAYEQYF. The CDR3 DNA sequence: TGTGCCAGCAGCGAAGGACAGGGGCCGGCCTACGAGCAGTACTTC.

V usage is TRBV28 and J usage is TRBJ2-5, with 11 bases matching TRBD2. V gave up 3 bases and J gave up 7 bases; unmatched junction bases: 4. CDR1 MDHEN and CDR2 SYDVKM come from the germline V gene. This CDR3 contains 14 residues. CDR3 sequence (DNA): TGTGCCAGCAGTTTTTTAGCGGGAGGGCCGACCCAGTACTTC. Its protein product is CASSFLAGGPTQYF. The whole variable domain, remainder taken from reference TRBV28 and TRBJ2-5, is DVKVTQSSRYLVKRTGEKVFLECVQDMDHENMFWYRQDPGLGLRLIYFSYDVKMKEKGDIPEGYSVSREKKERFSLILESASTNQTSMYLCASSFLAGGPTQYFGPGTRLLVL.

This clonotype came up a few times. The chain has TRBV7-9 and TRBJ2-5, with D perhaps TRBD2 (7 bases). CDR3 length equals 14 residues. Trimming removed 5 bases at V and 5 bases at J, with 15 bases between. Germline V lookup: CDR1 SEHNR, CDR2 FQNEAQ (reference sequence). The CDR3 protein is CASSGTTGSETQYF. CDR3 sequence (DNA): TGTGCCAGCAGCGGGACTACAGGGAGCGAGACCCAGTACTTC.

The CDR3 DNA reads as TGTGCCAGCAGCCTAACAGGGTTAGGGAGTGAGCAGTTCTTC. It yields the protein CASSLTGLGSEQFF. V usage is TRBV6-2 or TRBV6-3 and J usage is TRBJ2-1; perhaps TRBD1 as D (6 bases). The length of the CDR3 is 14 residues. Germline CDR1 is MNHEY and CDR2 is SVGEGT. Trimming cost V 6 bases and J 9 bases, with 18 bases left between them.

In this sample, this clonotype turned up a few times. The junction differs from germline at one of its ends, possibly a read error. J is TRBJ1-5 and V is TRBV6-2 or TRBV6-3; D not certain. The CDR3 is made up of 16 amino acids. CDR1 is MNHEY and CDR2 is SVGEGT in the germline V gene. The CDR3 bases are TGTGTCAGCAGCGAGAGGGAGTTGAGGAGTAATCAGCCCCAGCATTTT. It is translated as CVSSERELRSNQPQHF.

There are a few counts of this clonotype. The genes are TRBV5-4 and TRBJ2-2; 7 nucleotides align to TRBD1. Germline lookup yields CDR1 SGHNT and CDR2 YYREEE (reference sequence). The CDR3 spans 13 residues. V lost 3 bases to trimming and J lost 5 bases; unmatched junction nucleotides: 1. The CDR3 DNA is TGTGCCAGCAGCTGGACAGGTACCGGGGAGCTGTTTTTT. It is translated as CASSWTGTGELFF. The whole variable domain, filled in from reference TRBV5-4 and TRBJ2-2, reads ETGVTQSPTHLIKTRGQQVTLRCSSQSGHNTVSWYQQALGQGPQFIFQYYREEENGRGNFPPRFSGLQFPNYSSELNVNALELDDSALYLCASSWTGTGELFFGEGSRLTVL.

The chain links TRBV6-1 to TRBJ1-4; D possibly corresponds to TRBD1 (5 bases). The CDR3 has 15 residues. Germline V gene sequence: CDR1 MNHNS, CDR2 SASEGT. V was cut by 2 bases and J by 4 bases, with 11 bases left in between. The CDR3 nucleotides are TGTGCCAGCAGTGAACAGGAAAGGGGTAATGAAAAACTGTTTTTT. It yields the protein CASSEQERGNEKLFF.

The sample holds many counts of this clonotype. J is TRBJ2-1 and V is TRBV7-8; D possibly corresponds to TRBD1 (5 bases). CDR1 is SGHVS, CDR2 FQNEAQ, per germline. Trimming left V 1 base short and J 5 bases short, with 18 bases between. The CDR3 extends over 17 amino acids. CDR3 sequence reads: CASSLELGQEYHNEQFF. In DNA form, the CDR3 reads TGTGCCAGCAGCTTAGAGCTCGGACAAGAATATCACAATGAGCAGTTCTTC.

In this sample, this clonotype turned up many times. The V gene is TRBV28, the J gene TRBJ1-1, with TRBD1 matching over 7 bases. Germline V lookup: CDR1 MDHEN, CDR2 SYDVKM. The CDR3 spans 14 residues. The J segment lost 5 bases and the V segment lost 4 bases, leaving 7 bases of the junction unmatched. This CDR3 is CASSSGTEGTEAFF. CDR3 sequence (DNA): TGTGCCAGCAGTTCGGGGACAGAGGGTACTGAAGCTTTCTTT.

In its sample, this clonotype was seen many times. The J gene is TRBJ2-1, the V gene TRBV7-6, with D uncertain. The V end was cut by 3 bases, the J end by 8 bases, with 11 bases between. Germline-derived CDR1 and CDR2 are SGHVS and FNYEAQ. The CDR3 consists of 13 residues. DNA of the CDR3: TGTGCCAGCAGCTTTTCGACGATCTATGAGCAGTTCTTC. Translation gives CASSFSTIYEQFF. Variable domain in full (rest from reference TRBV7-6 and TRBJ2-1): GAGVSQSPRYKVTKRGQDVALRCDPISGHVSLYWYRQALGQGPEFLTYFNYEAQQDKSGLPNDRFSAERPEGSISTLTIQRTEQRDSAMYRCASSFSTIYEQFFGPGTRLTVL.

This clonotype was picked up a small number of times. V is TRBV6-2 or TRBV6-3 and J is TRBJ2-7; the match to TRBD1 covers 8 bases. The germline gives CDR1 MNHEY, CDR2 SVGEGT. This CDR3 spans 15 amino acids. V shed 0 bases and J 3 bases; nucleotides not matched to a gene: 4. CDR3 loop: CASSYSGTGDYEQYF. DNA of the CDR3: TGTGCCAGCAGTTACTCGGGGACAGGTGACTACGAGCAGTACTTC.

This clonotype was seen only a few times. The rearrangement joins TRBV2 to TRBJ1-3; a weak D match, TRBD1 (6 bases). Per germline, CDR1 SNHLY and CDR2 FYNNEI. This CDR3 region has 12 residues. Trimming pared 8 bases from V and 3 bases from J, leaving 8 bases between. Written as DNA, the CDR3 is TGTGCCAGCCAGGGGTTTGGAAACACCATATATTTT. This codes for CASQGFGNTIYF.